A selection of T cell receptor beta chains follows, all from one sample in a study of T cells in Graves' hyperthyroidism and ophthalmopathy. TCRdb reprocessed the multiplex PCR reads with MiXCR, giving one entry per CDR3 protein. The table records approximately 560,000 distinct CDR3 sequences, 15% to 19% of them present only once. The sample taken for sequencing was blood. These receptors were obtained from a woman under 40 with Graves' hyperthyroidism. Each CDR3 is given with its conserved first and last residue. A D gene is named only where the DNA matches it firmly. Clone size is stated in some rows and not others, as once, few, many or a class when expanded.

D gene	clone size	V gene	J gene	CDR3 DNA	CDR3 protein
TRBD1	many	TRBV6-1	TRBJ1-5	TGTGCCAGCGGACAGGGGGCCGGTAGCAATCAGCCCCAGCATTTT	CASGQGAGSNQPQHF
-	many	TRBV30	TRBJ2-1	TGTGCCTGGAGCGGAAGTAGGCCCTACAATGAGCAGTTCTTC	CAWSGSRPYNEQFF
TRBD1	-	TRBV7-9	TRBJ2-7	TGTGCCAGCAGCTTACAGGGGGCGGTAGACGAGCAGTACTTC	CASSLQGAVDEQYF
-	-	TRBV29-1	TRBJ1-2	TGCAGCGTTGAAAGGGGCGCTTCTGGCTACACCTTC	CSVERGASGYTF
-	many	TRBV5-6	TRBJ2-3	TGTGCCAGCAGCTCCGGGACACGGTCGCGAGATACGCAGTATTTT	CASSSGTRSRDTQYF
TRBD2	-	TRBV20-1	TRBJ2-3	TGCAGTGCTAGAGGACTAGCGGGACTGTACACAGATACGCAGTATTTT	CSARGLAGLYTDTQYF
TRBD2	many	TRBV7-9	TRBJ2-2	TGTGCCAGCAGCAGTAGCGGGAGTGGGACCGGGGAGCTGTTTTTT	CASSSSGSGTGELFF
-	-	TRBV7-9	TRBJ1-1	TGTGCCAGCAGCCTCCCACCGAACACTGAAGCTTTCTTT	CASSLPPNTEAFF
-	-	TRBV28	TRBJ1-1	TGTGCCAGCAGTTTTAGACCGGGCGTATCGGGTGAAGCTTTCTTT	CASSFRPGVSGEAFF
TRBD1	-	TRBV4-1	TRBJ2-3	TGCGCCAGCAGCCAAATGCCAGGGACAGCATACACAGATACGCAGTATTTT	CASSQMPGTAYTDTQYF
-	-	TRBV12-3/TRBV12-4	TRBJ1-2	TGTGCCAGCAGTTTGGCCTGGGGGGGGGACAACTATGGCTACACCTTC	CASSLAWGGDNYGYTF
-	many	TRBV6-1	TRBJ1-5	TGTGCCAGCAGTCCTGGGGGATGGGAGCCCCAGCATTTT	CASSPGGWEPQHF
-	-	TRBV10-3	TRBJ2-2	TGTGCCATCAGTGAGGGGCCCATCGACACCGGGGAGCTGTTTTTT	CAISEGPIDTGELFF
TRBD2	many	TRBV6-5	TRBJ2-1	TGTGCCAGCAGTTACGAGACTAGCGGGAGGAATGAGCAGTTCTTC	CASSYETSGRNEQFF
TRBD1	many	TRBV7-3	TRBJ1-5	TGTGCCAGCAGCTATCGGACAGGGGGTCAGCCCCAGCATTTT	CASSYRTGGQPQHF
-	few	TRBV5-8	TRBJ2-7	TGTGCCAGCAGCAGGTCGGGGATTTTTTACGAGCAGTACTTC	CASSRSGIFYEQYF
TRBD1	many	TRBV3-1	TRBJ2-3	TGTGCCAGCAGCCTTCAAGGACAGGGGGCTGAAGATACGCAGTATTTT	CASSLQGQGAEDTQYF
TRBD2	-	TRBV5-1	TRBJ2-5	TGCGCCAGCAAACCTAGCGGGAGGGCCGGAGAGACCCAGTACTTC	CASKPSGRAGETQYF
TRBD1	-	TRBV4-2	TRBJ1-1	TGTGCCAGCAGCCAAGATCTTGGACAGGGGATCAGAGCTTTCTTT	CASSQDLGQGIRAFF
TRBD1	many	TRBV7-2	TRBJ2-3	TGTGCCAGCAGCTTACGGACAGGGAACACAGATACGCAGTATTTT	CASSLRTGNTDTQYF
TRBD2	-	TRBV20-1	TRBJ2-1	TGCAGTGCTAGAGAACTAGCGGGAGGGCCGGGGAATGAGCAGTTCTTC	CSARELAGGPGNEQFF
-	many	TRBV5-1	TRBJ2-2	TGCGCCAGCAGCATCCGGGACCAGAGGACCGGGGAGCTGTTTTTT	CASSIRDQRTGELFF
TRBD1	many	TRBV9	TRBJ2-7	TGTGCCAGCAGCGTAGGTGGGACAGGAAAATACGAGCAGTACTTC	CASSVGGTGKYEQYF
-	few	TRBV4-1	TRBJ1-2	TGCGCCAGCAGCCAAGGTGCCGGACAGAACTATGGCTACACCTTC	CASSQGAGQNYGYTF
-	few	TRBV7-9	TRBJ2-7	TGTGCCAGCAGCTTATGGGGAGACCTATACGAGCAGTACTTC	CASSLWGDLYEQYF
-	-	TRBV5-1	TRBJ2-7	TGCGCCAGCAGCTGGGGGGGGGCTCAGTACGAGCAGTACTTC	CASSWGGAQYEQYF
-	many	TRBV11-1	TRBJ2-1	TGTGCCAGCAGCTGGGACCTCCACCGGAGCTACAATGAGCAGTTCTTC	CASSWDLHRSYNEQFF
TRBD2	-	TRBV4-1	TRBJ2-3	TGCGCCAGCAGCCGAGCAGACGGGAGGAAAAGCACAGATACGCAGTATTTT	CASSRADGRKSTDTQYF
-	many	TRBV3-1	TRBJ2-2	TGTGCCAGCAGCCAATTGTCCCAGGGTCCCACCGGGGAGCTGTTTTTT	CASSQLSQGPTGELFF
TRBD2	few	TRBV20-1	TRBJ2-3	TGCAGTGCTAGAGACAATCTTTTGGGGGGGGTCGCAGATACGCAGTATTTT	CSARDNLLGGVADTQYF
TRBD2	few	TRBV7-9	TRBJ2-2	TGTGCCAGCAGCTTTCTCCTAGCGGGAGTTGACACCGGGGAGCTGTTTTTT	CASSFLLAGVDTGELFF
-	few	TRBV6-5	TRBJ2-6	TGTGCCAGCAGTTACTCGTTTTCGCGGGCCGGGGGATCAAAGGGCACATCTGGGGCCAACGTCCTGACTTTC	CASSYSFSRAGGSKGTSGANVLTF
TRBD2	many	TRBV30	TRBJ2-1	TGTGCCTGGAGTGCAAGCGGGGGTTACAATGAGCAGTTCTTC	CAWSASGGYNEQFF
-	few	TRBV12-3/TRBV12-4	TRBJ1-6	TGTGCCAGCAGTAATCCACAGGTGTTGTATAATTCACCCCTCCACTTT	CASSNPQVLYNSPLHF
-	-	TRBV6-2/TRBV6-3	TRBJ2-2	TGTGCCAGCATAGCGTACGGGGTATCGAACACCGGGGAGCTGTTTTTT	CASIAYGVSNTGELFF
-	-	TRBV10-3	TRBJ2-3	TGTGCCATCAGTGAGTCTCAACAGGGCGCAGATACGCAGTATTTT	CAISESQQGADTQYF
-	many	TRBV7-8	TRBJ1-5	TGTGCCAGCAGCTTAGGGGATCAGCCCCAGCATTTT	CASSLGDQPQHF
TRBD1	many	TRBV30	TRBJ1-3	TGTGCCTGGGCAGGGGGCATCTCTGGAAACACCATATATTTT	CAWAGGISGNTIYF
-	many	TRBV11-2	TRBJ2-1	TGTGCCAGCAGCTTAGGGCGGGGGCTAATTCGGAATGAGCAGTTCTTC	CASSLGRGLIRNEQFF
TRBD2	many	TRBV27	TRBJ2-1	TGTGCCAGCAGTTTAGATTTAGCGGGAGGGCCTGAGCAGTTCTTC	CASSLDLAGGPEQFF
-	many	TRBV6-1	TRBJ1-2	TGTGCCAGCAGTGAACCCGGCCGAGCCTATGGCTACACCTTC	CASSEPGRAYGYTF
-	-	TRBV15	TRBJ2-2	TGTGCCACCAGCAGAGACACAATGGGACCCACGAACACCGGGGAGCTGTTTTTT	CATSRDTMGPTNTGELFF
-	few	TRBV18	TRBJ1-5	TGTGCCAGCTCACCATCCTCAGGGGATCAGCCCCAGCATTTT	CASSPSSGDQPQHF
-	-	TRBV28	TRBJ2-1	TGTGCCAGCAGTTTACCGGGATCCGCCGGGTATGAGCAGTTCTTC	CASSLPGSAGYEQFF
TRBD2	-	TRBV28	TRBJ2-7	TGTGCCAGCAGTCGCCTGCTGGCGGGAGCAAACGAGCAGTACTTC	CASSRLLAGANEQYF
TRBD1	many	TRBV29-1	TRBJ2-1	TGCAGCGTTGGGGGACAGACAAATGAGCAGTTCTTC	CSVGGQTNEQFF
TRBD2	-	TRBV30	TRBJ2-2	TGTGCCTGGAGTGTAACACTAGCGGGAGCCTTGAGGTACACCGGGGAGCTGTTTTTT	CAWSVTLAGALRYTGELFF
-	many	TRBV5-4	TRBJ1-2	TGTGCCAGCAGCTTCACCGGCAGGGACTATGGCTACACCTTC	CASSFTGRDYGYTF
TRBD1	many	TRBV30	TRBJ1-1	TGTGCCTACCTTGGGACAGGTGAATACACTGAAGCTTTCTTT	CAYLGTGEYTEAFF
-	-	TRBV7-2	TRBJ2-2	TGTGCCAGCAGCTCCCGACAGGTGCTGGGGTCCGGGGAGCTGTTTTTT	CASSSRQVLGSGELFF
-	many	TRBV7-9	TRBJ1-1	TGTGCCAGTACTGGGGGCTTGATGAACACTGAAGCTTTCTTT	CASTGGLMNTEAFF
TRBD1	many	TRBV4-1	TRBJ2-1	TGCGCCAGCAGGAAGCCGGGACAGAGATACAATGAGCAGTTCTTC	CASRKPGQRYNEQFF
TRBD1	many	TRBV7-2	TRBJ1-1	TGTGCCAGCAGCTCTTACGGACAGGGCACTGAAGCTTTCTTT	CASSSYGQGTEAFF